This T cell receptor (beta chain) was documented in a study of blood T cell repertoires in COVID-19. Clones were read by immunoSEQ multiplex PCR, and TCRdb kept only the in-frame ones, dropping some. The table has some 260,000 clones, 65% to 90% seen once; the top ten hold around 1.7%. V was clipped by 4 bases and J by 4 bases, with 20 bases between them. The CDR3 totals 17 residues. Germline values: CDR1 MNHEY, CDR2 SVGEGT. Specimen: PBMCs or T cells enriched from blood (not recorded which). The sequence was obtained from a man in his forties who had recovered from COVID-19. The gene calls are TRBV6-2 or TRBV6-3 and TRBJ2-1; D ambiguous. The CDR3 DNA reads as TGTGCCAGCAGTTCCCGTAGGCAGGCGAATGTTTACAATGAGCAGTTCTTC. It encodes CASSSRRQANVYNEQFF.